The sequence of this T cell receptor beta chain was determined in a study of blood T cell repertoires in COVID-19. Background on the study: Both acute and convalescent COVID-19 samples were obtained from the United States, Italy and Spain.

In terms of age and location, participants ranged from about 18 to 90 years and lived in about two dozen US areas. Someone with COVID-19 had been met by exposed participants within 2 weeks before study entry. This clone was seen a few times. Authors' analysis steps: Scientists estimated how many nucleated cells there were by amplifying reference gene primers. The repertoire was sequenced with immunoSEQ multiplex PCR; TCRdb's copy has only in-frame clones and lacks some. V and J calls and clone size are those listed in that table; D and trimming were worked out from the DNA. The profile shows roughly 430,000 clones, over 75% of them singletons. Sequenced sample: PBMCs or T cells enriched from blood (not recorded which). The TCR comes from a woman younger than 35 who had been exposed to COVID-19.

CDR3 nucleotide sequence: TGTGCCACACAAATTGGGACAGGGGGGATTTACCGGGGCTACACCTTC. Residues: CATQIGTGGIYRGYTF. V usage is TRBV2 and J usage is TRBJ1-2; the match to TRBD1 covers 11 bases. The CDR3 is made up of 16 amino acids. CDR1 is SNHLY and CDR2 is FYNNEI in the germline V gene. Trimming took 10 bases from V and 8 from J; bases not matched to a gene: 18.